A single TCR beta chain is shown here with its context. Antigen: not known. The data are from a study of a mutant IDH1 vaccine in newly diagnosed glioma. Specified time point: baseline, week 1 (first vaccination visit). Documented treatment: pre-vaccination baseline after standard-of-care therapy. Donors harbored newly found WHO grade 3 or 4 IDH1-mutant, ATRX-lost astrocytomas. Clones were sequenced by immunoSEQ multiplex PCR, and TCRdb holds only the in-frame ones, with some missing. The sample includes about 34,000 clones, over 60% of them seen just once. Study-level results: Pseudoprogression seemed unlinked to shifts in top peripheral T cell clonotypes. Immune responses arising from the vaccine appeared in roughly 95% of patients.

This CDR3 region has 13 residues. The V gene's germline CDR1 is MRHNA and CDR2 SNTAGT. Trimming stripped 4 bases from V and 2 bases from J, with 8 bases between. The sample was peripheral blood mononuclear cells (PBMCs), taken from a glioma patient treated with radiotherapy, temozolomide or both. This chain joins TRBV6-4 and TRBJ1-1, with D perhaps matching TRBD1 (6 bases). The clonotype was recovered from a man between 45 and 60 years old with glioma. Some clones in this sample may be carry-over from other donors' samples. The CDR3 region is CASSGQVNTEAFF. The CDR3 coding sequence is TGTGCCAGCAGTGGACAGGTCAACACTGAAGCTTTCTTT.